The clone carrying this T cell receptor beta chain was seen just once. Its cognate antigen is unknown. Blood from later-ophthalmopathy patients was taken at first hyperthyroidism diagnosis. These data belong to a study of T cells in Graves' hyperthyroidism and ophthalmopathy. Study outcomes and limitations: A model built on 13 V-J features separated ophthalmopathy from stable hyperthyroidism.

Amplified TCR beta CDR3 regions came from RNA transcripts. The TCR CDR3 first-round RT-PCR relied on the HTBI primer set. TCRdb re-called the multiplex PCR reads with MiXCR, one entry per CDR3 protein. The data contain roughly 170,000 distinct CDR3 sequences, about 9.4% of them singletons. This CDR3 has 13 residues. V lost 3 bases to trimming and J lost 0 bases, with 8 bases between them. In germline, CDR1 is DFQATT, CDR2 SNEGSKA (reference sequence). The clonotype originates from a woman aged 18-35 years with Graves' hyperthyroidism that later progressed to Graves' ophthalmopathy. The chain recombines TRBV20-1 with TRBJ2-5; weak D call: TRBD1 (6 bases). Material for sequencing was blood. The chain's CDR3 is CSASWDNQETQYF. The DNA for the CDR3 is TGCAGTGCTAGTTGGGACAACCAAGAGACCCAGTACTTC.